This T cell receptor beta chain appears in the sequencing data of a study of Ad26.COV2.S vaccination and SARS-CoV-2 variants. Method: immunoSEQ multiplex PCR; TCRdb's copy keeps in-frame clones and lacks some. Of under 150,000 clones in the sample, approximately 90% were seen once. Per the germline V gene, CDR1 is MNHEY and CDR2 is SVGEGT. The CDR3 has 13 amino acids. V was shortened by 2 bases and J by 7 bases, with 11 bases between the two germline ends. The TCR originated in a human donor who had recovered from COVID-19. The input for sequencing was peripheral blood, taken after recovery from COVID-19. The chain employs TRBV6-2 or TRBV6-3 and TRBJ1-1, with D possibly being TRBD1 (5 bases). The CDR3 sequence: CASSYGGWNEAFF. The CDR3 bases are TGTGCCAGCAGTTACGGGGGATGGAATGAAGCTTTCTTT.